The present T cell receptor beta chain was sequenced within a study of T cell responses to AZD1222 COVID-19 vaccine. Findings and caveats of the study: Reportedly, close to half of spike-specific TCRs are directed against unmutated variant regions. Across spike, vaccine-associated CD4 TCRs were found, dominant at 160-218 and 743-854.

Note on this clone: As yet, its antigen is unknown.

The method was immunoSEQ multiplex PCR; TCRdb's version includes in-frame clones alone and lacks a portion of them. The table records around 33,000 clones, about nine tenths of them present only once. Trimming took off 3 bases at V and 0 bases at J, with 17 bases between the two ends. Germline V CDR1 and CDR2: ENHRY, SYGVKD. This CDR3 comprises 17 residues. The sequences come from peripheral blood, collected on day 0 of AZD1222 vaccination. The clonotype comes from an adult in good health. The chain combines TRBV10-3 with TRBJ1-1; D is undetermined. CDR3 loop: CAISDEGTRPMNTEAFF. DNA for the CDR3: TGTGCCATCAGTGACGAAGGTACTCGCCCCATGAACACTGAAGCTTTCTTT.